This TCR beta chain was sequenced for a study of spatial heterogeneity in lung cancer. General study results and limits: Expanded tumor TCRs that were ubiquitous appeared in blood more at resection than follow-up.

Every cDNA TCR molecule received its own unique molecular identifier. TCRdb re-called the 5' RACE reads through MiXCR, storing one row per CDR3 protein. The table records some 41,000 distinct CDR3 sequences, more than 20% of them present only once. This CDR3 is built from 15 residues. The V gene's germline CDR1 is SGHTA and CDR2 FQGTGA. V lost 4 bases, J lost 8 bases, and 9 bases stayed unmatched. In this sample, this clonotype turned up many times. No antigen is known for it. Indicated time point: blood at routine non-recurrence follow-up after resection. The sequencing here drew on PBMCs, taken at follow-up. The receptor was derived from a female donor with early-stage non-small cell lung cancer. This chain links TRBV7-3 with TRBJ2-1, with 9 bases aligning to TRBD2. CDR3 sequence (DNA): TGTGCCAGCAGCTATTCTAGCGGGGTGGGTGATGAGCAGTTCTTC. It translates to CASSYSSGVGDEQFF.